This T cell receptor (beta chain) is from a study of OX40 agonist ivuxolimab in advanced cancers. For the study at large: At 0.01 to 10 mg/kg, ivuxolimab was administered intravenously to patients every 2 weeks. A male proportion of over 75% was recorded, with mean age roughly 60 years and range roughly 23 to 79. Study-level results: The CD4+ and CD8+ T cells in the blood had expanded clonally by week 6 at 0.1 to 3.0 mg/kg.

Anyone with autoimmune disease history or systemic immunosuppression was excluded. The table came from immunoSEQ multiplex PCR; TCRdb's copy has only in-frame clones and leaves some out. Here the sample spans about 49,000 clones, over 60% being singletons. As for this clone: Its antigen is still unknown.

Trimming stripped 1 base from V and 8 bases from J, with 15 bases between. This CDR3 region has 14 residues. Germline V CDR1 and CDR2: SGHRS, YFSETQ. This sequence joins TRBV5-1 and TRBJ1-2; a possible D gene is TRBD1 (6 bases). The clonotype was recovered from an adult with an advanced solid tumor such as melanoma, head and neck, liver or kidney cancer. The sample here was CD4+ or CD8+ T cells sorted from blood, taken in a trial of the OX40 agonist ivuxolimab. This chain's CDR3 is CASSLSRGESGYTF. CDR3 bases: TGCGCCAGCAGCTTGAGTAGGGGGGAATCGGGCTACACCTTC.